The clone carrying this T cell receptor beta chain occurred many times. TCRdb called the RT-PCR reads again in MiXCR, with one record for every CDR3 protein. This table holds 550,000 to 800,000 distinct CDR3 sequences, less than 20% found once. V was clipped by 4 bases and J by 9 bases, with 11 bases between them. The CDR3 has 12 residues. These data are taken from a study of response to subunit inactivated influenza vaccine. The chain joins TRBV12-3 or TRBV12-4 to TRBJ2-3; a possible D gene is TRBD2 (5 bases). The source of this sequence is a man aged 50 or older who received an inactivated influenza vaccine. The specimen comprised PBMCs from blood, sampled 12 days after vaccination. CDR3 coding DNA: TGTGCCAGCAGTTCCACAGCGGAGACGCAGTATTTT. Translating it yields CASSSTAETQYF.